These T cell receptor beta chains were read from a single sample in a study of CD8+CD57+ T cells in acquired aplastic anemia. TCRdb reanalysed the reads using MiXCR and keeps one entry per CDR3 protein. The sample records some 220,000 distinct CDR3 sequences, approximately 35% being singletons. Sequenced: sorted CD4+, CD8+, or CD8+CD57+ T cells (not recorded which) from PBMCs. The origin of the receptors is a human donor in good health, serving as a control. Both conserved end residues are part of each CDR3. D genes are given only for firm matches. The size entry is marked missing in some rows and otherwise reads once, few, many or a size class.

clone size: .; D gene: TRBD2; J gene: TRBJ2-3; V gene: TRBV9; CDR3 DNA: TGTGCCAGCGCGGGCGAGCGGGGGGGCTATACGCAGTATTTT; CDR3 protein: CASAGERGGYTQYF
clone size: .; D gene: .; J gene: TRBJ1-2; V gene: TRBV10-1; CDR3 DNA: TGCGCCAGCAGAGGGGGGCTGGGGGGCTACACCTTC; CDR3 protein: CASRGGLGGYTF
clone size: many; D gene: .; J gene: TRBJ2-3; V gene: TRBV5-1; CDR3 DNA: TGCGCCAGCAGTATAGGGAGAGGAGATACGCAGTATTTT; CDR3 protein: CASSIGRGDTQYF
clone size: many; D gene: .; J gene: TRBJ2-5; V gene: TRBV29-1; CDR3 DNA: TGCAGCGTTGAAGGACCTACAGAGACCCAGTACTTC; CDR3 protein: CSVEGPTETQYF
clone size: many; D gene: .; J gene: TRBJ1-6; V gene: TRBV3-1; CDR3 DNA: TGTGCCAGCAGCCAAGGGCTAAACAATTCACCCCTCCACTTT; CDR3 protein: CASSQGLNNSPLHF
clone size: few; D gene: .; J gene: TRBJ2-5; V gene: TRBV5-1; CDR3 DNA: TGCGCCAGCAGCTTGGCTCGACGTAGTCCCCTTTACCAAGAGACCCAGTACTTC; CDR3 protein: CASSLARRSPLYQETQYF
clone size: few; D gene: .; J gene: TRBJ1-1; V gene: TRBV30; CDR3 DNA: TGTGCCTGGAGTGTAATAACTGAAGCTTTCTTT; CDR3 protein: CAWSVITEAFF
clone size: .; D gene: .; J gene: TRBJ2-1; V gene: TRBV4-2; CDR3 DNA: TGTGCCAGCAGCCAAGGAGGGCAGGCCAATGACAATGAGCAGTTCTTC; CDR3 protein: CASSQGGQANDNEQFF
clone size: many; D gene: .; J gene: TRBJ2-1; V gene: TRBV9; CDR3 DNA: TGTGCCAGCAGCCCCGGCTGGGAGGAGCAGTTCTTC; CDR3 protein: CASSPGWEEQFF
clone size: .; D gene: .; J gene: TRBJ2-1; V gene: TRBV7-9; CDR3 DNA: TGTGCCAGCAGCCGGACCTACGAGCAGTTCTTC; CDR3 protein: CASSRTYEQFF
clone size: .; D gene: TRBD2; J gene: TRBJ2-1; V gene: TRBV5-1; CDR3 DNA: TGCGCCAGCAGCGAACTACTAGCGGGCGATTACAATGAGCAGTTCTTC; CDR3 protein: CASSELLAGDYNEQFF
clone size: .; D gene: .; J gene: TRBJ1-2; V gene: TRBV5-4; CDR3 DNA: TGTGCCAGCAGCTTCAATTCTGGACAGCTCCCTTCCACCTTC; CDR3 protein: CASSFNSGQLPSTF
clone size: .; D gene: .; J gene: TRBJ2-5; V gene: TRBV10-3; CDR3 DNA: TGTGCCATCAGTGAGTCGTCGCCAGACCGAACCGGAAGGCAAGAGACCCAGTACTTC; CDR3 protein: CAISESSPDRTGRQETQYF
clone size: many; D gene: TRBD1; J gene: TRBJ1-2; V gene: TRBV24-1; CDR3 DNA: TGTGCCACCAGTGGGGACAGAACCTATGGCTACACCTTC; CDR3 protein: CATSGDRTYGYTF
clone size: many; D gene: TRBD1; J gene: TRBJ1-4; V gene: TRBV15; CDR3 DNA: TGTGCCACCAGCAGATCCCGGGACAGTGGAGAAAAACTGTTTTTT; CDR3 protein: CATSRSRDSGEKLFF
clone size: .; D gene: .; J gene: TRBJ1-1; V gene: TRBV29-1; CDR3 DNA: TGCAGCGCTAAACTAGCGGACGGGAACACTGAAGCTTTCTTT; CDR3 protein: CSAKLADGNTEAFF
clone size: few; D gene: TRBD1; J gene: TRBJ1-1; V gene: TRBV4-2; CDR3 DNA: TGTGCCAGCAGCCTCAATCCGACAGGGGTAACGAACACTGAAGCTTTCTTT; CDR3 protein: CASSLNPTGVTNTEAFF
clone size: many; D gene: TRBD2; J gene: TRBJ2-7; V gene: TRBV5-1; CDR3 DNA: TGCGCCAGCAGCTTGACCCTAGCGGGAGGGGGTTACGAGCAGTACTTC; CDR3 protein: CASSLTLAGGGYEQYF
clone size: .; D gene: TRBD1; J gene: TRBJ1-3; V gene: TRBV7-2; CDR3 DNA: TGTGCCAGCAGCTTAGATGGACAGGGGCTCTCTGGAAACACCATATATTTT; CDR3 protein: CASSLDGQGLSGNTIYF
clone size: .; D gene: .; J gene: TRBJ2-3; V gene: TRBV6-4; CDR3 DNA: TGTGCCAGCAGTGACTCGACCACAGATACGCAGTATTTT; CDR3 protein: CASSDSTTDTQYF
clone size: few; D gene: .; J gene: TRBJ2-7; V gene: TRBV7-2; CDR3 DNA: TGTGCCAGCAGCCAAGGGCCCCCGGTCTACGAGCAGTACTTC; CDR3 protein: CASSQGPPVYEQYF
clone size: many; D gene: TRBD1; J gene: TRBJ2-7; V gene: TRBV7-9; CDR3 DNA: TGTGCCAGCAGCTTTAGATGGGACAGTTTTTCCTACGAGCAGTACTTC; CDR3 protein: CASSFRWDSFSYEQYF
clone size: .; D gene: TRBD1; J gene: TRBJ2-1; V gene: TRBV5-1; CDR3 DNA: TGCGCCAGCCGAACACAGGGGTCCTCCTACAATGAGCAGTTCTTC; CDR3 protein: CASRTQGSSYNEQFF
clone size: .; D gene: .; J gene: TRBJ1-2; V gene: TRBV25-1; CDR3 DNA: .; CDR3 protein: CACSARDGQGSNYGYTF
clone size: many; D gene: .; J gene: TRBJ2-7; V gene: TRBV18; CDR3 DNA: TGTGCCAGCTCACCAGGCAGCGAAGAGCAGTACTTC; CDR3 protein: CASSPGSEEQYF
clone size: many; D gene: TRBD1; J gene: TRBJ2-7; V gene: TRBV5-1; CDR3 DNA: TGCGCCAGCAGCCGCTCGGGACAGGTGATGAGCGAGCAGTACTTC; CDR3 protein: CASSRSGQVMSEQYF
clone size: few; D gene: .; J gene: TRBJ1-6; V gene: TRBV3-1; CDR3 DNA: TGTGCCAGCAGCCAAATAGGGATTCGGGAGCTCCACTTT; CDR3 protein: CASSQIGIRELHF
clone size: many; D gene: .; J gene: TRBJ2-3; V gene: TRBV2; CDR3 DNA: TGTGCCAGCAGTGAATTTGGGACCTCTGGCCTTTATTTT; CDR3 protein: CASSEFGTSGLYF
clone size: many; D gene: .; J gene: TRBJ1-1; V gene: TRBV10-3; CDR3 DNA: TGTGCCATCAGTGAGGCAGGGTTGGCTCTTGAAGCTTTCTTT; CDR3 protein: CAISEAGLALEAFF
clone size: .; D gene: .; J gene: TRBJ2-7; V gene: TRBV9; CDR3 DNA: TGTGCCAGCCGAATCCTCTACGAGCAGTACTTC; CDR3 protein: CASRILYEQYF
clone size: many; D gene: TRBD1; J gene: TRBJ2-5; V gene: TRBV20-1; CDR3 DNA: TGCAGTGCTAGAGCGCTACAGGGGTCCGAGACCCAGTACTTC; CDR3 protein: CSARALQGSETQYF
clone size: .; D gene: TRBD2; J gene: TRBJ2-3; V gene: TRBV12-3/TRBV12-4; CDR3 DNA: TGTGCCAGCAGTCCGCCGGGTAGCGGGAGATTAGATACGCAGTATTTT; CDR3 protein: CASSPPGSGRLDTQYF
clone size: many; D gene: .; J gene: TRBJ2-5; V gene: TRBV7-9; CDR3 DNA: TGTGCCAGCAGCTTCGGAGGGCTGAGTGGGGAGACCCAGTACTTC; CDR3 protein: CASSFGGLSGETQYF
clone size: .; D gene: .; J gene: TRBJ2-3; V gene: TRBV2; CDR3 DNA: TGTGCCAGCAGTGAATCAGGGGTGGGCACAGATACGCAGTATTTT; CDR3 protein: CASSESGVGTDTQYF
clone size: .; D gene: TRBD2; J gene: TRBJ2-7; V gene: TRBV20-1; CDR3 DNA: TGCAGTGCTAGAGGCTTACTAGCGGGAACCTACGAGCAGTACTTC; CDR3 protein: CSARGLLAGTYEQYF
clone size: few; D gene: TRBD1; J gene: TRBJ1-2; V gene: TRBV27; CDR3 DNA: TGTGCCAGCAGCAGGGACAGGGCCGTTTCTAACTATGGCTACACCTTC; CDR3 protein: CASSRDRAVSNYGYTF
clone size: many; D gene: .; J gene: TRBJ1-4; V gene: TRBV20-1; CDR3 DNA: TGCAGTGCTCCAAGACAAGCGTGGGGTGAAAAACTGTTTTTT; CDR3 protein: CSAPRQAWGEKLFF
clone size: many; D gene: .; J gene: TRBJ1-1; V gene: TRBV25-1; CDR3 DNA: TGTGCCAGCAGTGCCACCGGGACCGGTCGACAAGCTTTCTTT; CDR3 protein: CASSATGTGRQAFF
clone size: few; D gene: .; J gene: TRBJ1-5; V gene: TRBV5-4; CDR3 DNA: TGTGCCAGCAGCTTTCGTCTCCAGTCCAGAGGCAATCAGCCCCAGCATTTT; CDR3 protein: CASSFRLQSRGNQPQHF
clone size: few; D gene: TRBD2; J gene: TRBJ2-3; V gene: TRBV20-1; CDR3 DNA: TGCAGCGTGGAACTAGCGGGTAGCACAGATACGCGGTATTTT; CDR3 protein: CSVELAGSTDTRYF
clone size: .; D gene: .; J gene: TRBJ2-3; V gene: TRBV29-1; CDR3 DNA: TGCAGCGTGATAGAGGGCTTATCCACAGATACGCAGTATTTT; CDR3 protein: CSVIEGLSTDTQYF
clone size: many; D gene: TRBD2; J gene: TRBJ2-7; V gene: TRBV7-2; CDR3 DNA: TGTGCCAGCAGCCTAACGACGGCTACTAGCGGGGGTGGTTACGAGCAGTACTTC; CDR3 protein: CASSLTTATSGGGYEQYF
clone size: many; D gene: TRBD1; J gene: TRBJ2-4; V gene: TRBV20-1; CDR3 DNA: TGCAGTGCTCCTCGCCCCGGGACAGGGATATGGTACTTC; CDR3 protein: CSAPRPGTGIWYF
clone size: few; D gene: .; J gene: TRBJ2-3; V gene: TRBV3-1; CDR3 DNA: TGTGCCAGCAGCCAAGATTATCCTAGAGGCGGCACAGATACGCAGTATTTT; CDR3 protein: CASSQDYPRGGTDTQYF